Listed below are T cell receptor beta chains from one sample, sequenced in a study of T cell repertoires in cytomegalovirus infection. In TCRdb, the reads were re-called with MiXCR into one record per CDR3 protein. The sample lists 450,000 to 650,000 distinct CDR3 sequences; around two fifths were seen once. The antigens these receptors bind are not known. The sequences come from cultured PBMCs, collected from culture after CMV antigen stimulation. These receptors all come from a human donor in good health (CMV status not recorded). Some clones in this sample may be carry-over from other donors' samples. CDR3s include the opening cysteine and the closing phenylalanine or tryptophan. The order of the fields is V gene, CDR3 length, J gene, CDR3 protein.

TRBV28	14	TRBJ2-1	CASETSGALNEQFF
TRBV7-6	15	TRBJ2-5	CASSFAGGLQETQYF
TRBV7-9	15	TRBJ2-7	CASSFLAGGFYEQYF
TRBV4-1	15	TRBJ2-7	CASSQGMLAGDEQYF
TRBV4-1	17	TRBJ1-5	CASSLLGTGITGQPQHF
TRBV7-8	16	TRBJ2-1	CASSTRTGRSYNEQFF
TRBV20-1	14	TRBJ1-1	CSARPGGEITEAFF
TRBV30	10	TRBJ2-3	CAWSERTQYF
TRBV19	13	TRBJ2-7	CASRGAGTYEQYF
TRBV4-2	13	TRBJ1-3	CASSPDPRNTIYF
TRBV28	13	TRBJ2-5	CASREGAQETQYF
TRBV5-6	17	TRBJ1-1	CASSWGTGKNMNTEAFF
TRBV6-5	13	TRBJ2-7	CASSRDSQYEQYF
TRBV7-2	14	TRBJ2-7	CASSPDAAYHEQYF
TRBV7-8	16	TRBJ1-3	CASSRSTGRPGNTIYF
TRBV11-2	15	TRBJ2-7	CASSSKTGGGVEQYF
TRBV15	13	TRBJ1-1	CATGLGTHKEAFF
TRBV28	11	TRBJ1-1	CASRRYTEAFF
TRBV7-9	16	TRBJ1-5	CASSLAGTAPGQPQHF
TRBV19	17	TRBJ2-5	CASIGPSWTVNQETQYF
TRBV6-5	15	TRBJ2-7	CASSPLKGGGYEQYF
TRBV12-3/TRBV12-4	16	TRBJ2-3	CASSPGSRTSTDTQYF
TRBV4-2	16	TRBJ1-1	CASSQEGVGGRTEAFF
TRBV4-1	14	TRBJ2-2	CASSQRERRVELFF
TRBV7-8	12	TRBJ1-6	CASSLVEEPLHF
TRBV9	13	TRBJ2-7	CASSAGPGGEQYF
TRBV4-3	14	TRBJ1-2	CASSQASGSLGYTF
TRBV4-1	14	TRBJ2-7	CASRAGPGSYEQYF
TRBV2	14	TRBJ2-2	CASSVREGNGELFF
TRBV12-3/TRBV12-4	16	TRBJ2-3	CASSLTSGGAQNTQYF
TRBV7-2	15	TRBJ2-7	CASSLRGRSRNEQYF
TRBV7-2	16	TRBJ2-3	CASSFGAGGSTDTQYF
TRBV6-2/TRBV6-3	16	TRBJ1-2	CASSYSLLDSYYGYTF
TRBV20-1	14	TRBJ2-1	CSAPRGTNFYEQFF
TRBV5-1	15	TRBJ2-4	CASSLVPRSENIQYF
TRBV6-1	13	TRBJ2-5	CASSEAGGETQYF
TRBV2	17	TRBJ1-3	CASSEARWGYSGNTIYF
TRBV7-2	15	TRBJ2-7	CASSSEPSGLYEQYF
TRBV11-1	14	TRBJ2-3	CASSFDWNTDTQYF
TRBV7-2	14	TRBJ2-5	CASSPGGAQETQYF
TRBV7-2	15	TRBJ2-5	CASSLGDRDRETQYF
TRBV12-3/TRBV12-4	14	TRBJ2-5	CASREGGAQETQYF
TRBV12-3/TRBV12-4	13	TRBJ1-1	CASSLLWDTEAFF
TRBV28	13	TRBJ2-7	CASILLRDAEQYF
TRBV9	15	TRBJ2-2	CASSSRLAGNGELFF